Following are 10 T cell receptor beta chains from one sample sequenced in a study of T cell responses to AZD1222 COVID-19 vaccine. This table comes from immunoSEQ multiplex PCR, and its TCRdb copy is limited to in-frame clones, with some not included. The table includes some 110,000 clones, 88% detected once. The sample consisted of peripheral blood, taken on day 0 of AZD1222 vaccination. These receptors were taken from an adult in good health.

V and J are TRBV7-9 and TRBJ1-2; D uncertain. The V gene lost 9 bases and the J gene lost 5 bases, with 13 bases spanning the gap. The CDR3 totals 12 residues. Germline CDR1 SEHNR, CDR2 FQNEAQ (reference sequence). For the CDR3, the DNA is TGTGCCAGTGCACACAAAGGTTATGGCTACACCTTC. This gives the protein CASAHKGYGYTF.

This clone showed up just once. This chain uses TRBV7-6 with TRBJ1-1, with 8 bases lining up with TRBD1. With 1 base clipped from V and 4 bases from J, the junction kept 14 bases outside the gene matches. Germline CDR1 and CDR2: SGHVS and FNYEAQ. The CDR3 is 18 amino acids. The CDR3 DNA reads TGTGCCAGCAGCTTAGGGACTTATACAGGGGGAGAGGGCACTGAAGCTTTCTTT. Translated, it gives CASSLGTYTGGEGTEAFF.

The rearrangement links TRBV11-3 to TRBJ1-1, with D hard to call. The CDR3 covers 13 residues. CDR1 SGHNT and CDR2 YENEEA come from the germline V gene. Between the trimmed V and J ends, which lost 2 bases and 1 base, there was a span of 5 bases. CDR3 coding DNA: TGTGCCAGCAGCTTACTCGGGAACACTGAAGCTTTCTTT. Amino acids: CASSLLGNTEAFF.

This chain uses TRBV6-2 or TRBV6-3 with TRBJ1-5; D gene unclear. V lost 2 bases to trimming and J lost 4 bases, with 12 bases between them. The CDR3 extends over 15 amino acids. From germline, CDR1 is MNHEY and CDR2 SVGEGT. CDR3 nucleotides: TGTGCCAGCAGTTACGGGGAGGAGGAGAATCAGCCCCAGCATTTT. This sequence encodes CASSYGEEENQPQHF.

The V and J genes are TRBV19 and TRBJ2-7; possible D gene TRBD1, 6 bases. CDR3 length equals 15 residues. V lost 7 bases and J 0 bases, leaving 16 bases between the germline ends. The germline V gene encodes CDR1 LNHDA and CDR2 SQIVND (reference sequence). CDR3 protein: CASNQGRGSSYEQYF. The CDR3 DNA follows: TGTGCCAGTAACCAAGGAAGGGGGAGCTCCTACGAGCAGTACTTC.

The V call is TRBV29-1, the J call TRBJ2-7, with 8 bases matching TRBD1. J gave up 5 bases and V 7 bases, and 10 bases lay outside the gene matches. Germline CDR1 SQVTM, CDR2 ANQGSEA. The CDR3 is 13 amino acids. CDR3 coding DNA: TGCAGCGCTTCACGGACAGGGATACACGAGCAGTACTTC. Amino acids: CSASRTGIHEQYF.

This chain uses TRBV28 with TRBJ1-5; D perhaps matches TRBD1 (5 bases). V lost 2 bases and J lost 0, with 14 bases in between. The CDR3 totals 17 residues. In germline, CDR1 is MDHEN, CDR2 SYDVKM. This chain's CDR3 is CASSLGNRYFSNQPQHF. DNA for the CDR3: TGTGCCAGCAGTTTAGGGAACAGGTATTTTAGCAATCAGCCCCAGCATTTT. Using reference TRBV28 and TRBJ1-5 for the parts outside the CDR3, the full variable domain is DVKVTQSSRYLVKRTGEKVFLECVQDMDHENMFWYRQDPGLGLRLIYFSYDVKMKEKGDIPEGYSVSREKKERFSLILESASTNQTSMYLCASSLGNRYFSNQPQHFGDGTRLSIL.

This rearrangement joins TRBV4-3 to TRBJ1-4; maybe TRBD1 (6 bases). CDR3 size: 15 residues. The V end lost 0 bases, the J end lost 4 bases, and 9 bases lay between the germline ends. Per germline, CDR1 LGHNA and CDR2 YSLEER. The CDR3: CASSQESRGNEKLFF. CDR3 bases: TGCGCCAGCAGCCAAGAAAGCAGGGGTAATGAAAAACTGTTTTTT.

The chain couples TRBV15 to TRBJ1-5; 7 bases line up with TRBD1. Germline CDR1 reads LNHNV; CDR2 reads YYDKDF (reference sequence). V lost 0 bases, J lost 9 bases, and 8 bases stayed unmatched. The CDR3 is 15 residues long. The CDR3 protein is CATSRDGQGVRPQHF. CDR3 sequence (DNA): TGTGCCACCAGCAGAGATGGCCAGGGGGTAAGGCCCCAGCATTTT.

The chain has TRBV29-1 and TRBJ1-6; D not certain. V lost 5 bases and J lost 5, with 16 bases in between. The CDR3 extends over 15 amino acids. The germline V gene encodes CDR1 SQVTM and CDR2 ANQGSEA. This chain's CDR3 is CSVPGNDGNNSPLHF. The CDR3 coding sequence is TGCAGCGTTCCCGGGAACGACGGAAATAATTCACCCCTCCACTTT.